This T cell receptor beta chain was obtained from a study of long-term antiretroviral therapy in people with HIV. Only one count was recorded for this clone. Its specificity is unknown. The CDR3 extends over 13 amino acids. Trimming removed 4 bases from V and 2 bases from J, with 9 bases in between. CDR1 and CDR2 (germline): SGHDT, YYEEEE. Version v3.0 of the immunoSEQ assay was performed at survey level. Libraries were prepared by immunoSEQ multiplex PCR; TCRdb keeps only in-frame clonotypes and omits some of them. The sample lists 25,000 to 35,000 clones, approximately 80% occurring once. Study-wide results and limits: The blood, collected between about 2003 and 2017, was possibly taken under older ART regimens.

One or more pre-ART and two or more post-ART PBMC samples were available from each donor. There were no participants with HIV treated outside the United States. Cryopreserved PBMC numbered roughly 0.85-10 million per sample before DNA extraction. This TCR came from a woman aged 50 to 60 with HIV. The material was unsorted PBMCs, obtained 3.1 years after starting antiretroviral therapy. The genes are TRBV5-6 and TRBJ1-2; a weak D match, TRBD1 (5 bases). DNA for the CDR3: TGTGCCAGCAGCGACGAGGGGAACTATGGCTACACCTTC. Translation gives CASSDEGNYGYTF.